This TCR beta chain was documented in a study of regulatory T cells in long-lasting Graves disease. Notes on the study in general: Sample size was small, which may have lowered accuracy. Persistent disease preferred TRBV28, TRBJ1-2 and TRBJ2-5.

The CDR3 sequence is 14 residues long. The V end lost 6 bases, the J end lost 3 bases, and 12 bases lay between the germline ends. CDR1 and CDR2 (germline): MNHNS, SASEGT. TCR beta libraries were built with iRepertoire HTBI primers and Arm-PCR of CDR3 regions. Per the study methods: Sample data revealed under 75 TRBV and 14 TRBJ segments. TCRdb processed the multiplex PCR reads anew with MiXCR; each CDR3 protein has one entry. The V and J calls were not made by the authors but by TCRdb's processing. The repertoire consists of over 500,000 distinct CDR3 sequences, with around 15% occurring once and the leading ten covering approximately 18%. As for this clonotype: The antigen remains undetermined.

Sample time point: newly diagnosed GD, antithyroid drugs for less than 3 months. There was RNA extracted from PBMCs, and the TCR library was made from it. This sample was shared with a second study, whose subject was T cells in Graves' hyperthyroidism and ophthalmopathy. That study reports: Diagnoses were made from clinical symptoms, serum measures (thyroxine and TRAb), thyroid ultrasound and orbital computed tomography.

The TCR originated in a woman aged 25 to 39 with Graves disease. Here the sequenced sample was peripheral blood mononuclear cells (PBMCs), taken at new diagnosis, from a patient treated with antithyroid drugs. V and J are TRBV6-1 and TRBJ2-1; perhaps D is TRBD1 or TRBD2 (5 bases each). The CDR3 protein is CASSPGTIYNEQFF. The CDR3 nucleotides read TGTGCCAGCAGCCCCGGGACCATCTACAATGAGCAGTTCTTC.